These 9 T cell receptor beta chains share one sample of origin, sequenced in a study of T cell repertoires in cytomegalovirus infection. TCRdb reprocessed the reads with MiXCR, giving one entry per CDR3 protein. The sample comprises about 920,000 distinct CDR3 sequences, more than 25% of which are singletons, and about 14% rests with the top ten. These TCRs' antigens remain unknown. Sequenced here: cultured CD8+ T cells from PBMCs, sampled from culture after CMV antigen stimulation. These receptors all come from a human donor in good health (CMV status not recorded). Some clones in this sample may be carry-over from other donors' samples.

The chain uses TRBV7-3 and TRBJ2-5, with TRBD2 identical over 8 bases. V lost 5 bases and J lost 5; bases outside the gene matches: 10. CDR1 is SGHTA and CDR2 is FQGTGA in the germline V gene. The CDR3 is made up of 15 amino acids. The CDR3 DNA is TGTGCCAGCAGCCCCATCGGGGGGGCCCGGGAGACCCAGTACTTC. Its protein is CASSPIGGARETQYF.

This clonotype was detected a few times. The V and J genes are TRBV19 and TRBJ2-2, with 8 bases aligning to TRBD1. V was pared by 0 bases and J by 0 bases, with 9 bases of the junction left unmatched. Looked up from germline, CDR1 is LNHDA and CDR2 is SQIVND (reference sequence). There are 19 residues in the CDR3. The CDR3 is CASSIDYSGTGSNTGELFF. The CDR3 region has the DNA TGTGCCAGTAGTATAGATTATTCAGGGACAGGATCGAACACCGGGGAGCTGTTTTTT.

CDR3 region: CASSVTGHEQFF. CDR3 nucleotides: TGTGCCAGCAGCGTGACAGGTCATGAGCAGTTCTTC. This chain links TRBV9 with TRBJ2-1; weak D call: TRBD1 (6 bases). This CDR3 contains 12 residues. V lost 2 bases to trimming and J lost 8 bases, with 8 bases between them. The V gene's germline CDR1 is SGDLS and CDR2 YYNGEE.

This clonotype was found a few times. The V and J genes are TRBV28 and TRBJ2-7; D remains ambiguous. Per germline, CDR1 MDHEN and CDR2 SYDVKM. The CDR3 runs to 14 residues. The V end lost 3 bases, the J end lost 2 bases, and 11 bases lay between the germline ends. CDR3 loop: CASSLVERPYEQYV. DNA of the CDR3: TGTGCCAGCAGTTTGGTAGAGAGGCCCTACGAGCAGTACGTC.

The gene calls are TRBV7-9 and TRBJ2-2; the D is unclear. V lost 6 bases and J 2 bases, leaving 13 bases between the germline ends. This CDR3 region has 15 residues. Germline lookup yields CDR1 SEHNR and CDR2 FQNEAQ (reference sequence). The chain's CDR3 is CASRGTLQNTGELFF. The CDR3 coding sequence is TGTGCCAGCAGAGGAACCCTACAAAACACCGGGGAGCTGTTTTTT.

The J gene is TRBJ2-7, the V gene TRBV6-5; no definite D call. Trimming cost V 3 bases and J 2 bases, with 11 bases left between them. Per germline, CDR1 MNHEY and CDR2 SVGAGI. This CDR3 has 14 residues. The CDR3 here is CASSYDSFTYEQYF. CDR3 bases: TGTGCCAGCAGTTATGATTCGTTCACCTACGAGCAGTACTTC.

This clonotype was counted at least ten times. This chain joins TRBV12-3 or TRBV12-4 and TRBJ1-6; TRBD1 matches at 10 bases. CDR3 size: 16 residues. Unmatched junction bases numbered 18, after V lost 8 bases and J lost 14 bases. The CDR3 here is CASGYWDRGLNGALHF. In nucleotides, the CDR3 is TGTGCCAGCGGGTACTGGGACAGGGGCCTGAATGGGGCCCTCCACTTT.

The chain couples TRBV7-4 to TRBJ2-1, with D perhaps TRBD1 or TRBD2 (6 bases each). V was cut by 4 bases and J by 3 bases, with 19 bases left in between. The CDR3 consists of 17 residues. Germline CDR1 and CDR2: SGHVT and SQSDAQ. CDR3 loop: CASSSTVEGVFYNEQFF. CDR3 sequence (DNA): TGTGCCAGCAGCTCAACCGTGGAGGGGGTTTTCTACAATGAGCAGTTCTTC. Combining the CDR3 with reference TRBV7-4 and TRBJ2-1 gives the whole variable domain GAGVSQSPRYKVAKRGRDVALRCDSISGHVTLYWYRQTLGQGSEVLTYSQSDAQRDKSGRPSGRFSAERPERSVSTLKIQRTEQGDSAVYLCASSSTVEGVFYNEQFFGPGTRLTVL.

CDR3 loop: CASSPRRGTGELFF. CDR3 DNA: TGTGCCAGCAGCCCCCGGCGAGGCACCGGGGAGCTGTTTTTT. The V and J genes are TRBV7-8 and TRBJ2-2; no definite D call. V lost 5 bases and J 4 bases, leaving 11 bases between the germline ends. The germline V gene encodes CDR1 SGHVS and CDR2 FQNEAQ. CDR3 length: 14 residues.